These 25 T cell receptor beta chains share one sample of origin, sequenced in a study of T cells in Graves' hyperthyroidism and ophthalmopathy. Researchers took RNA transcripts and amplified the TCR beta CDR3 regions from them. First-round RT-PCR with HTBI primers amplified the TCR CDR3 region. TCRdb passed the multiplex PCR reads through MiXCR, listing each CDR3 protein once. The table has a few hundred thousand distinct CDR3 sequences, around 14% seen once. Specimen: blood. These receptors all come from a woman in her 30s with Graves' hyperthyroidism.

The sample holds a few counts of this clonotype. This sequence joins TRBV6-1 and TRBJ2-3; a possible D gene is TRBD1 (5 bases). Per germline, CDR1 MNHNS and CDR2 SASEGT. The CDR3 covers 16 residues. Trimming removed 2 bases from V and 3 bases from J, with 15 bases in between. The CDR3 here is CASSETRGMATDTQYF. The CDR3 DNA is TGTGCCAGCAGTGAAACAAGGGGCATGGCAACAGATACGCAGTATTTT.

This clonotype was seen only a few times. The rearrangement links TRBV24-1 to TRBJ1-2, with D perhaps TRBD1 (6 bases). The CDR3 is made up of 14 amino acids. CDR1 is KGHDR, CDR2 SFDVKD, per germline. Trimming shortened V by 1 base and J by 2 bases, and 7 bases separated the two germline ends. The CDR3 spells CATSDFGQNYGYTF. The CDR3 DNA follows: TGTGCCACCAGTGATTTCGGACAGAACTATGGCTACACCTTC.

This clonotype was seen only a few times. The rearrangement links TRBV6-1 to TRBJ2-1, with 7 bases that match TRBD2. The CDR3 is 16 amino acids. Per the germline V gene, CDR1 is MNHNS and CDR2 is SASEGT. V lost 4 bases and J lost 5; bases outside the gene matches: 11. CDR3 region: CASSAEVGLPNNEQFF. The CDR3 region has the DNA TGTGCCAGCAGTGCAGAGGTGGGACTACCTAACAATGAGCAGTTCTTC.

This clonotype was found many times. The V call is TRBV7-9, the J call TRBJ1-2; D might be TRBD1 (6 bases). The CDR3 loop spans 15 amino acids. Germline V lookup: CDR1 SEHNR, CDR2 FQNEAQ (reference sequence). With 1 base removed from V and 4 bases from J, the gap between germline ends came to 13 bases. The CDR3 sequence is CASSLVASDSYGYTF. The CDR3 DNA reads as TGTGCCAGCAGCTTAGTGGCCTCGGACAGCTATGGCTACACCTTC. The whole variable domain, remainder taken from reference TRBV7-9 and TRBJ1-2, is DTGVSQNPRHKITKRGQNVTFRCDPISEHNRLYWYRQTLGQGPEFLTYFQNEAQLEKSRLLSDRFSAERPKGSFSTLEIQRTEQGDSAMYLCASSLVASDSYGYTFGSGTRLTVV.

The CDR3 spells CASSQSRTGNNEKLFF. The DNA for the CDR3 is TGTGCCAGCAGCCAAAGTAGGACAGGGAATAATGAAAAACTGTTTTTT. The rearrangement joins TRBV11-2 to TRBJ1-4; TRBD1 agrees at 8 bases. V gave up 5 bases and J gave up 4 bases; unmatched junction bases: 9. The CDR3 has 16 amino acids. CDR1 SGHAT and CDR2 FQNNGV come from the germline V gene.

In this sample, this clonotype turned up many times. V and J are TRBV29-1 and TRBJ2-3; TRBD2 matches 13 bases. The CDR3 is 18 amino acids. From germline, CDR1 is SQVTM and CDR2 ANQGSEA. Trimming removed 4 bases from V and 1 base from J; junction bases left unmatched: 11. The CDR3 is CSVVGLAGESGGTDTQYF. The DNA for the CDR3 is TGCAGCGTTGTTGGACTAGCGGGAGAATCGGGGGGCACAGATACGCAGTATTTT.

The CDR3, as DNA: TGTGCCAGCAGTGACGCATCCTCCCATCAGCCCCAGCATTTT. As protein: CASSDASSHQPQHF. The rearrangement links TRBV25-1 to TRBJ1-5, with no clear D. The V gene's germline CDR1 is MGHDK and CDR2 SYGVNS. Trimming removed 3 bases at V and 5 bases at J, with 11 bases between. The CDR3 spans 14 residues.

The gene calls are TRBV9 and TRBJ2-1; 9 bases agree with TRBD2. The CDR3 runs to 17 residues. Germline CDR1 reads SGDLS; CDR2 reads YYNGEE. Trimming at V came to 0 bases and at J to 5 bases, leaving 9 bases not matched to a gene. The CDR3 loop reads CASSVELAGWGDNEQFF. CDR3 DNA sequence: TGTGCCAGCAGCGTAGAGCTAGCGGGATGGGGAGACAATGAGCAGTTCTTC. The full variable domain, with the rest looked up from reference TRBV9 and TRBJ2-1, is DSGVTQTPKHLITATGQRVTLRCSPRSGDLSVYWYQQSLDQGLQFLIQYYNGEERAKGNILERFSAQQFPDLHSELNLSSLELGDSALYFCASSVELAGWGDNEQFFGPGTRLTVL.

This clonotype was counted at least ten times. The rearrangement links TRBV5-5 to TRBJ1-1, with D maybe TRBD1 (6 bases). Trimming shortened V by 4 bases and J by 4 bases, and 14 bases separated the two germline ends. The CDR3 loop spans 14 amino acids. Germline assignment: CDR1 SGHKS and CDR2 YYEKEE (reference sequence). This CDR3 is CASSVTGWGTEAFF. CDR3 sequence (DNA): TGTGCCAGCAGCGTCACAGGGTGGGGCACTGAAGCTTTCTTT.

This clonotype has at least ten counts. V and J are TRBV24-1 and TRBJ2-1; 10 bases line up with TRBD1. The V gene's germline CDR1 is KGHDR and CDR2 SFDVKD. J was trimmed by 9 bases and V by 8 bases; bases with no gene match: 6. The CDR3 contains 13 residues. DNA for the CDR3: TGTGCCACCAAAGGACAGGGGGGCCGTGAGCAGTTCTTC. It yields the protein CATKGQGGREQFF.

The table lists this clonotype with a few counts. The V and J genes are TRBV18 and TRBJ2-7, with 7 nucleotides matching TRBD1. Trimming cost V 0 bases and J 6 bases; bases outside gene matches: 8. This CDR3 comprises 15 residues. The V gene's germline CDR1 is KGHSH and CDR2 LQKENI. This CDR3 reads CASSPPTGPLAEQYF. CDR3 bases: TGTGCCAGCTCACCACCGACAGGGCCCCTGGCCGAGCAGTACTTC.

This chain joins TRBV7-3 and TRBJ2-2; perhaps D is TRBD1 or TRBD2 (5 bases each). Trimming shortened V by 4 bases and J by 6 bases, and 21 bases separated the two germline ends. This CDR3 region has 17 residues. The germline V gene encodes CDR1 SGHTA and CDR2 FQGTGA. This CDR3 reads CASSSNLGGGRAGELFF. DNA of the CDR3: TGTGCCAGCAGCTCTAACCTGGGTGGGGGACGTGCCGGGGAGCTGTTTTTT.

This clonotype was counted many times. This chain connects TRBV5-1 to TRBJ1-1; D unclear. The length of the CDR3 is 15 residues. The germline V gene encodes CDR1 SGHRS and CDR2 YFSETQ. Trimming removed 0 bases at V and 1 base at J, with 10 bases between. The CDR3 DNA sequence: TGCGCCAGCAGCTTGGTTAGGGCTCAGAACACTGAAGCTTTCTTT. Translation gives CASSLVRAQNTEAFF.

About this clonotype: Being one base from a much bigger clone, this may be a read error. CDR3 coding DNA: TGTGCCATCAGTACTCCGGGGAACACTGGAGCTTTCTTT. Amino acids: CAISTPGNTGAFF. V usage is TRBV10-3 and J usage is TRBJ1-1; D gene ambiguous. The CDR3 extends over 13 amino acids. Germline loops: CDR1 ENHRY, CDR2 SYGVKD.

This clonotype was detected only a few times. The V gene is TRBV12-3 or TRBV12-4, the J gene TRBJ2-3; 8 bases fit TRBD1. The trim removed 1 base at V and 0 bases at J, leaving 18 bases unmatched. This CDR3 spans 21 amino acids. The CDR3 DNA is TGTGCCAGCAGTTTAGTCTGGTCAGGGGGCGATGGGGCACCTAGCACAGATACGCAGTATTTT. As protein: CASSLVWSGGDGAPSTDTQYF.

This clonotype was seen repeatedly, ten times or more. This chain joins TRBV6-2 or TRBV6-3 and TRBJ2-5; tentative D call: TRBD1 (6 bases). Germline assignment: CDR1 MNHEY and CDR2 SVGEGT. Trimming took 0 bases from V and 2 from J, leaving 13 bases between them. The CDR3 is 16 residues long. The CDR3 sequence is CASSYSDREFQETQYF. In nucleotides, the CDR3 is TGTGCCAGCAGTTACTCGGACAGAGAATTTCAAGAGACCCAGTACTTC.

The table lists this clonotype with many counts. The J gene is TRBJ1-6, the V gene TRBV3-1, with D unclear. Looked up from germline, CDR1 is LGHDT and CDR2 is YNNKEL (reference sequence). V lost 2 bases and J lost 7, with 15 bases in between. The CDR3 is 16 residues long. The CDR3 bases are TGTGCCAGCAGCCAACTGGTTGGCTTCGGAAATTCACCCCTCCACTTT. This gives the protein CASSQLVGFGNSPLHF.

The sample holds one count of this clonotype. The CDR3 here is CASSEAVTSGSNYEQYF. In DNA, the CDR3 is TGTGCCAGCAGTGAAGCGGTGACTAGCGGGAGTAACTACGAGCAGTACTTC. This chain connects TRBV6-1 to TRBJ2-7; the match to TRBD2 covers 12 bases. The germline V gene has CDR1 MNHNS and CDR2 SASEGT. CDR3 length equals 17 residues. J gave up 3 bases and V 0 bases, and 6 bases lay outside the gene matches.

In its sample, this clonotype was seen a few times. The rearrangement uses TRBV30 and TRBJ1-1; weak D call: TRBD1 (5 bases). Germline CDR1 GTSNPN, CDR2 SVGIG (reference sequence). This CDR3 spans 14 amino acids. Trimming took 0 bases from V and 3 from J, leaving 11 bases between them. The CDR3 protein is CAWSVIAGDTEAFF. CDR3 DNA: TGTGCCTGGAGTGTAATCGCGGGGGACACTGAAGCTTTCTTT. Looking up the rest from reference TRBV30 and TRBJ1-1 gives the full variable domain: SQTIHQWPATLVQPVGSPLSLECTVEGTSNPNLYWYRQAAGRGLQLLFYSVGIGQISSEVPQNLSASRPQDRQFILSSKKLLLSDSGFYLCAWSVIAGDTEAFFGQGTRLTVV.

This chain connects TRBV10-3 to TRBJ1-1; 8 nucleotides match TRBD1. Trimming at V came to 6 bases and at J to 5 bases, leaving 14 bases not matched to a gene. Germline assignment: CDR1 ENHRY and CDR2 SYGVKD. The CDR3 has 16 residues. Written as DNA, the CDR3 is TGTGCCATCAGCCGACAGGGGTCCCACGTGGGGACTGAAGCTTTCTTT. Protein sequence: CAISRQGSHVGTEAFF.

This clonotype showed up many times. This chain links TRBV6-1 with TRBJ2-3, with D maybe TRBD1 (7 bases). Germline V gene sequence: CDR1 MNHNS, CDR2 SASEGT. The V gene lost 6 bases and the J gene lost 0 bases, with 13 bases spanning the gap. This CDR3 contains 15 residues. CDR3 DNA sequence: TGTGCCAGCAGACCCAGGGGGGAGAGCACAGATACGCAGTATTTT. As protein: CASRPRGESTDTQYF.

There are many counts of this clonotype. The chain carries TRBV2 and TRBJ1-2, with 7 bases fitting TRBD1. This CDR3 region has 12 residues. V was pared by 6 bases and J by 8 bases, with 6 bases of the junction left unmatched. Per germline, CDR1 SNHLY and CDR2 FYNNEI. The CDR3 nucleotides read TGTGCCAGCAGACAGGGGATAGGAGGCTACACCTTC. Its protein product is CASRQGIGGYTF.

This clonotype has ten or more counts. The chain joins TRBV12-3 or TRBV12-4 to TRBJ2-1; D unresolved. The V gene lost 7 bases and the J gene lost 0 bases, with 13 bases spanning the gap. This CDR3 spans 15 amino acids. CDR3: CASNIFIGSYNEQFF. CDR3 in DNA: TGTGCCAGCAATATATTTATTGGCTCCTACAATGAGCAGTTCTTC.

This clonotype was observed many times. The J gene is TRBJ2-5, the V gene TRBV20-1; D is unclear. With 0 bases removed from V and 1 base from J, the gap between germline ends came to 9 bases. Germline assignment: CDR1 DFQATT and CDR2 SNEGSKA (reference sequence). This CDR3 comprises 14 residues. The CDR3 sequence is CSARDWASQETQYF. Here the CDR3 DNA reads TGCAGTGCTAGAGATTGGGCCAGCCAAGAGACCCAGTACTTC.

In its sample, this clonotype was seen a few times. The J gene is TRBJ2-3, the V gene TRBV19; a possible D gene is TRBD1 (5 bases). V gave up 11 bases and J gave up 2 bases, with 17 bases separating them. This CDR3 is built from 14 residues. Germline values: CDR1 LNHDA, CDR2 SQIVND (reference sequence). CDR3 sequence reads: CACKGLGHTDTQYF. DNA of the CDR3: TGTGCCTGTAAGGGGTTGGGCCACACAGATACGCAGTATTTT.